This paragraph covers one T cell receptor beta chain sequence. The Seattle patients joined while their infection was active and were tracked longitudinally afterward. The source of the sample is a study of blood T cell repertoires in COVID-19. Study in general: The United States, Italy and Spain provided the acute and convalescent COVID-19 samples. T cells, B-cell-depleted T cells, or PBMCs provided the cDNA or gDNA that served as material.

In the original workflow: Researchers report that nucleated cell counts were estimated from reference gene primer amplification. Method: immunoSEQ multiplex PCR; TCRdb's copy keeps in-frame clones and lacks some. The DNA gave D and trimming, while V, J and clone size come from that table. The sample records over 200,000 clones, 80% to 95% being singletons. There are 14 residues in the CDR3. Germline V gene data show CDR1 as SNHLY and CDR2 as FYNNEI. Trimming took 6 bases from V and 2 from J; bases not matched to a gene: 5. The TCR originated in a man in his sixties with COVID-19, enrolled during active disease. This chain connects TRBV2 to TRBJ1-2, with TRBD1 matching over 8 bases. Input material: peripheral blood. Written as DNA, the CDR3 is TGTGCCAGCAGACGTCGGGACAGGAACTATGGCTACACCTTC. It is translated as CASRRRDRNYGYTF. Complete variable domain (other parts from reference TRBV2 and TRBJ1-2): EPEVTQTPSHQVTQMGQEVILRCVPISNHLYFYWYRQILGQKVEFLVSFYNNEISEKSEIFDDQFSVERPDGSNFTLKIRSTKLEDSAMYFCASRRRDRNYGYTFGSGTRLTVV.